One and the same sample provided the 27 T cell receptor beta chains below, sequenced in a study of blood T cells in healthy people across ages (dated by TCRdb to between 2015 and 2017). The protocol used for the library was 5' RACE. Sequencing was performed on an Illumina HiSeq 2500. A second PCR of roughly 7 to 12 cycles was performed with a sample-barcoded 5' primer and a J-beta primer mix. The public reads were reanalyzed by TCRdb: fastp trimming at Q25, MiXCR alignment, in-frame beta chains only. Every distinct CDR3 protein forms one entry, paired with its most common genes and DNA. This sample holds around 780,000 distinct CDR3 sequences; about 61% were observed only once. The ten largest make up about a quarter of the sample. Material for sequencing was blood. Source of these receptors: a man aged 35 to 55 in good health.

The gene calls are TRBV4-1 and TRBJ2-5, with D possibly matching TRBD1 (5 bases). The V gene lost 0 bases and the J gene lost 4 bases, with 9 bases spanning the gap. The length of the CDR3 is 14 residues. Per germline, CDR1 MGHRA and CDR2 YSYEKL. The CDR3 bases are TGCGCCAGCAGCCAAGAAACCAGGGCAGAGACCCAGTACTTC. Residues: CASSQETRAETQYF.

The chain employs TRBV4-1 and TRBJ2-3, with a weak D call TRBD2 (6 bases). The CDR3 extends over 15 amino acids. V lost 5 bases to trimming and J lost 2 bases, with 14 bases between them. CDR1 and CDR2 from the germline V gene are MGHRA and YSYEKL. CDR3 protein: CASSTLSDYTDTQYF. The CDR3 DNA follows: TGCGCCAGCAGCACCCTTTCGGACTACACAGATACGCAGTATTTT.

V and J are TRBV7-2 and TRBJ2-7; 12 positions match TRBD2. Near its end, the DNA agrees better with TRBJ2-1, so the J call may be wrong. Per germline, CDR1 SGHTA and CDR2 FQGNSA. This CDR3 is built from 19 residues. CDR3 protein: CASSPGTSGWEGFDNEQFF. CDR3 nucleotide sequence: TGTGCCAGCAGCCCAGGGACTAGCGGGTGGGAAGGGTTTGACAATGAGCAGTTCTTC.

There are a few counts of this clonotype. This chain joins TRBV28 and TRBJ2-5; 8 bases line up with TRBD1. This CDR3 region has 13 residues. V shed 10 bases, J shed 4 bases, and the junction held 8 bases outside the gene matches. The germline gives CDR1 MDHEN, CDR2 SYDVKM. CDR3 coding DNA: TGTGCCACTTTTCCGGGGACAGGAGAGACCCAGTACTTC. This encodes CATFPGTGETQYF.

The genes are TRBV3-1 and TRBJ2-1; 9 positions match TRBD2. Germline trimming cut 4 bases from V and 6 bases from J; bases unmatched to any gene: 13. The CDR3 has 17 residues. Germline V gene sequence: CDR1 LGHDT, CDR2 YNNKEL (reference sequence). CDR3 nucleotide sequence: TGTGCCAGCAGCCCCCGTAGGGTAGCGGGAGACATCAATGAGCAGTTCTTC. It is translated as CASSPRRVAGDINEQFF.

The sample holds one count of this clonotype. The gene calls are TRBV20-1 and TRBJ2-1, with D possibly matching TRBD1 (6 bases). The CDR3 has 15 residues. Trimming took 6 bases from V and 7 from J, leaving 22 bases between them. Germline-derived CDR1 and CDR2 are DFQATT and SNEGSKA (reference sequence). The CDR3 nucleotides read TGCAGTGCCGATCAGGTCACAGGGAAGGGGAATGAGCAGTTCTTC. This encodes CSADQVTGKGNEQFF.

The chain couples TRBV5-1 to TRBJ1-2, with D possibly matching TRBD1 (6 bases). The V gene's germline CDR1 is SGHRS and CDR2 YFSETQ. The CDR3 is 18 amino acids. Trimming removed 4 bases from V and 7 bases from J, with 29 bases in between. The CDR3 is CASSLALNRQVTDGGYTF. CDR3 sequence (DNA): TGCGCCAGCAGCCTCGCCCTTAACCGACAGGTCACGGACGGTGGCTACACCTTC.

J is TRBJ1-1 and V is TRBV5-1, with D unclear. Trimming removed 1 base at V and 1 base at J, with 5 bases between. Germline V lookup: CDR1 SGHRS, CDR2 YFSETQ. The CDR3 is made up of 13 amino acids. DNA for the CDR3: TGCGCCAGCAGCTTGCAGACGAACACTGAAGCTTTCTTT. This encodes CASSLQTNTEAFF.

The chain links TRBV29-1 to TRBJ2-5; 7 bases line up with TRBD1. The CDR3 has 12 amino acids. Germline CDR1 SQVTM, CDR2 ANQGSEA. J was trimmed by 11 bases and V by 7 bases; bases with no gene match: 13. CDR3 DNA sequence: TGCAGCGCCCCGACAGGGATAAATGAGCAGTACTTC. Encoded protein: CSAPTGINEQYF.

As regards this clonotype: A much larger clone differs from this one at a single base, so this may be a read error. The gene calls are TRBV28 and TRBJ2-1, with D uncertain. CDR1 and CDR2 from the germline V gene are MDHEN and SYDVKM. V dropped 6 bases and J dropped 5 bases, with 8 bases sitting between them. CDR3 size: 12 residues. The CDR3 DNA sequence: TGTGCCAGCAGCTTGACCCACAATGAGCAGTTCTTC. Protein: CASSLTHNEQFF.

This clonotype was seen at least ten times. The chain joins TRBV29-1 to TRBJ2-7, with D perhaps TRBD1 or TRBD2 (5 bases each). Trimming shortened V by 6 bases and J by 7 bases, and 19 bases separated the two germline ends. The length of the CDR3 is 13 residues. Germline lookup yields CDR1 SQVTM and CDR2 ANQGSEA. The DNA of the CDR3 is TGCAGCGTCAGGGCGCCAGGGAGCTGGGAGCAGTACTTC. Protein: CSVRAPGSWEQYF.

This clonotype showed up just once. V usage is TRBV29-1 and J usage is TRBJ2-2; no definite D call. The CDR3 contains 14 residues. V shed 4 bases and J shed 2 bases, with 11 bases lying between them. CDR1 SQVTM and CDR2 ANQGSEA come from the germline V gene. The CDR3 sequence: CSVASQLNTGELFF. DNA of the CDR3: TGCAGCGTTGCGTCTCAACTTAACACCGGGGAGCTGTTTTTT.

V gene TRBV5-5 combines with J gene TRBJ2-3; D not certain. The CDR3 contains 14 residues. Germline lookup yields CDR1 SGHKS and CDR2 YYEKEE (reference sequence). The V end lost 5 bases, the J end lost 5 bases, and 15 bases lay between the germline ends. This chain's CDR3 is CASRRLSVVDTQYF. The CDR3 bases are TGTGCCAGCAGGCGACTGTCCGTTGTAGATACGCAGTATTTT.

The rearrangement uses TRBV9 and TRBJ2-1; 11 bases match TRBD2. The trim removed 7 bases at V and 2 bases at J, leaving 8 bases unmatched. The CDR3 is made up of 16 amino acids. Germline CDR1 and CDR2: SGDLS and YYNGEE. The CDR3 sequence is CASAPLAGGPYNEQFF. The CDR3 DNA follows: TGTGCCAGCGCGCCTCTAGCGGGGGGTCCCTACAATGAGCAGTTCTTC.

Comments on this clonotype: This may arise from a read error, as a much more abundant clone is one base away. This chain connects TRBV20-1 to TRBJ2-7; D might be TRBD1 or TRBD2, each matching 7 bases. This CDR3 comprises 16 residues. The V gene lost 5 bases and the J gene lost 6 bases, with 26 bases spanning the gap. Germline CDR1 DFQATT, CDR2 SNEGSKA (reference sequence). CDR3: CSAVDPGGSGISEQYF. CDR3 nucleotide sequence: TGCAGTGCTGTAGACCCAGGGGGGAGCGGGATATCCGAGCAGTACTTC.

V usage is TRBV7-9 and J usage is TRBJ1-1; TRBD1 matches at 12 bases. This CDR3 has 15 residues. After removal of 4 bases from V and 8 bases from J, the junction contained 8 bases not matched to a gene. Germline CDR1 is SEHNR and CDR2 is FQNEAQ (reference sequence). In DNA form, the CDR3 reads TGTGCCAGCAGCTCCAATCGGGGACAGGGGGCGGAAGCTTTCTTT. Amino acid sequence: CASSSNRGQGAEAFF. The complete variable domain, with remaining parts taken from reference TRBV7-9 and TRBJ1-1, reads DTGVSQNPRHKITKRGQNVTFRCDPISEHNRLYWYRQTLGQGPEFLTYFQNEAQLEKSRLLSDRFSAERPKGSFSTLEIQRTEQGDSAMYLCASSSNRGQGAEAFFGQGTRLTVV.

This clonotype was counted between two and nine times. This chain connects TRBV7-2 to TRBJ2-5; D possibly corresponds to TRBD2 (6 bases). This CDR3 comprises 12 residues. Trimming stripped 10 bases from V and 7 bases from J, with 16 bases between. Germline V gives CDR1 SGHTA, CDR2 FQGNSA. CDR3 nucleotides: TGTGCCACAAGGAGCGGGCGAGGGACCCAGTACTTC. Translation: CATRSGRGTQYF.

The chain couples TRBV4-3 to TRBJ2-1, with D unclear. The CDR3 totals 15 residues. In germline, CDR1 is LGHNA, CDR2 YSLEER. Trimming cost V 0 bases and J 5 bases, with 11 bases left between them. CDR3 nucleotides: TGCGCCAGCAGCCAAGACCCTGACCAGAACAATGAGCAGTTCTTC. It yields the protein CASSQDPDQNNEQFF.

The rearrangement uses TRBV7-3 and TRBJ1-2, with 11 bases lining up with TRBD1. This CDR3 has 15 residues. V shed 4 bases, J shed 8 bases, and the junction held 9 bases outside the gene matches. Germline loops: CDR1 SGHTA, CDR2 FQGTGA. In DNA form, the CDR3 reads TGTGCCAGCAGCTCGACCGGGACAGGGGGGGAGGGCTACACCTTC. Its protein is CASSSTGTGGEGYTF.

The chain recombines TRBV20-1 with TRBJ1-6; 10 bases line up with TRBD1. The ends lost 3 bases at V and 7 bases at J; junction bases unmatched: 6. Germline CDR1 and CDR2: DFQATT and SNEGSKA (reference sequence). This CDR3 is 15 amino acids long. CDR3 DNA sequence: TGCAGTGCTAGTTACCCGGGACAGGGGAATTCACCCCTCCACTTT. This sequence encodes CSASYPGQGNSPLHF.

The chain joins TRBV7-2 to TRBJ2-7; TRBD1 might be the D (5 bases). Trimming took 4 bases from V and 4 from J, leaving 17 bases between them. The CDR3 totals 15 residues. CDR1 and CDR2 (germline): SGHTA, FQGNSA. This CDR3 is CASSSSPKTAYEQYF. DNA for the CDR3: TGTGCCAGCAGCTCCAGCCCGAAGACAGCATACGAGCAGTACTTC.

This chain joins TRBV7-3 and TRBJ2-1, with 13 nucleotides matching TRBD2. There are 17 residues in the CDR3. Per germline, CDR1 SGHTA and CDR2 FQGTGA. The trim removed 4 bases at V and 4 bases at J, leaving 7 bases unmatched. The DNA for the CDR3 is TGTGCCAGCAGCTCGATGGGACTAGCGGGATTGTACAATGAGCAGTTCTTC. Protein product: CASSSMGLAGLYNEQFF. Supplemented by reference TRBV7-3 and TRBJ2-1, the full variable domain reads GAGVSQTPSNKVTEKGKYVELRCDPISGHTALYWYRQSLGQGPEFLIYFQGTGAADDSGLPNDRFFAVRPEGSVSTLKIQRTERGDSAVYLCASSSMGLAGLYNEQFFGPGTRLTVL.

This chain connects TRBV5-1 to TRBJ2-1; D unresolved. The CDR3 loop spans 13 amino acids. V lost 2 bases, J lost 9 bases, and 12 bases lay in between. Germline CDR1 is SGHRS and CDR2 is YFSETQ. CDR3 nucleotides: TGCGCCAGCAGCTTCGATGGTGAAGGTGAGCAGTTCTTC. Its translation is CASSFDGEGEQFF.

This chain uses TRBV5-4 with TRBJ2-3, with D unresolved. Germline loops: CDR1 SGHNT, CDR2 YYREEE (reference sequence). The V end was cut by 4 bases, the J end by 4 bases, with 16 bases between. This CDR3 has 15 amino acids. Written as DNA, the CDR3 is TGTGCCAGCAGCCTCAGCTTAGCAGACGCAGATACGCAGTATTTT. Translated, it gives CASSLSLADADTQYF.

The chain is built from TRBV2 and TRBJ2-7, with 7 bases lining up with TRBD1. V lost 2 bases, J lost 7 bases, and 14 bases stayed unmatched. Germline V lookup: CDR1 SNHLY, CDR2 FYNNEI. CDR3 size: 16 residues. CDR3 amino acids: CASSEIDRVIYNEQYF. In nucleotides, the CDR3 is TGTGCCAGCAGTGAAATCGACAGGGTAATCTACAATGAGCAGTACTTC.

This rearrangement joins TRBV20-1 to TRBJ2-4, with 7 bases fitting TRBD2. TRBJ2-7 explains the end of the DNA better; the J call may be wrong. Germline assignment: CDR1 DFQATT and CDR2 SNEGSKA (reference sequence). The CDR3 runs to 15 residues. The CDR3 here is CSANGLAVGTHEQYF. The CDR3 DNA follows: TGCAGTGCCAACGGGCTAGCGGTAGGAACCCACGAGCAGTACTTC.

A single count supports this clonotype. The chain joins TRBV20-1 to TRBJ2-5, with a possible D match to TRBD2 (7 bases). The length of the CDR3 is 15 residues. The germline V and J ends were trimmed by 4 bases and 2 bases, with 17 bases remaining between them. Germline lookup yields CDR1 DFQATT and CDR2 SNEGSKA (reference sequence). As DNA, the CDR3 is TGCAGTGCTACACCGGGGGGCGGGGTACAAGAGACCCAGTACTTC. Its translation is CSATPGGGVQETQYF.